These 14 T cell receptor beta chains were all obtained from the same sample, sequenced in a study of blood T cell repertoires in COVID-19. Clones were sequenced by immunoSEQ multiplex PCR, and TCRdb holds only the in-frame ones, with some missing. The sample records a few hundred thousand clones, around 90% being singletons. Sequencing input: peripheral blood. These TCRs come from a man younger than 30 with COVID-19, enrolled during active disease.

V usage is TRBV19 and J usage is TRBJ2-1; 7 positions match TRBD2. Germline lookup yields CDR1 LNHDA and CDR2 SQIVND (reference sequence). After removal of 6 bases from V and 7 bases from J, the junction contained 12 bases not matched to a gene. The CDR3 consists of 15 residues. The DNA of the CDR3 is TGTGCCAGTAGCATCTCGAGCGGGACTGGTAATGAGCAGTTCTTC. Translated, it gives CASSISSGTGNEQFF.

In DNA form, the CDR3 reads TGTGCCAGCAGCAAAGTATTAAGGGACAGGAGCTCCTACGAGCAGTACTTC. This codes for CASSKVLRDRSSYEQYF. This chain links TRBV21-1 with TRBJ2-7; the D call of TRBD1 is as the table states it, not checked on the DNA. TRBV21-1 is an annotated pseudogene. This CDR3 is built from 17 residues.

The gene calls are TRBV3-1 (or the pseudogene TRBV3-2) and TRBJ1-2; D perhaps matches TRBD1 (6 bases). This CDR3 region has 13 residues. V was cut by 4 bases and J by 4 bases, with 10 bases left in between. Germline lookup yields CDR1 LGHDT and CDR2 YNNKEL (reference sequence). CDR3 amino acids: CASSLQGSYGYTF. Here the CDR3 DNA reads TGTGCCAGCAGCCTACAGGGTAGCTATGGCTACACCTTC.

V is TRBV4-1 and J is TRBJ1-5; 7 bases are a match to TRBD1. CDR3 size: 15 residues. From germline, CDR1 is MGHRA and CDR2 YSYEKL. V lost 0 bases to trimming and J lost 4 bases; unmatched junction nucleotides: 3. CDR3 nucleotide sequence: TGCGCCAGCAGCCAAGAGGGGACAGTGAATCAGCCCCAGCATTTT. It yields the protein CASSQEGTVNQPQHF.

The CDR3 spells CATSRSRYTNRLSSYNEQFF. DNA for the CDR3: TGTGCCACCAGCAGATCCCGGTATACTAATCGTCTGAGCTCCTACAATGAGCAGTTCTTC. The chain is built from TRBV15 and TRBJ2-1; D uncertain. The CDR3 runs 20 residues. V lost 2 bases and J lost 0, with 23 bases in between. Per the germline V gene, CDR1 is LNHNV and CDR2 is YYDKDF (reference sequence).

V and J are TRBV5-5 and TRBJ1-1; TRBD1 might be the D (6 bases). V was cut by 0 bases and J by 0 bases, with 12 bases left in between. This CDR3 has 16 amino acids. Germline-derived CDR1 and CDR2 are SGHKS and YYEKEE (reference sequence). CDR3 amino acids: CASSLVQGRLNTEAFF. The DNA for the CDR3 is TGTGCCAGCAGCTTGGTTCAGGGGCGTTTGAACACTGAAGCTTTCTTT.

This clone has only a few counts. The chain employs TRBV9 and TRBJ2-1, with a weak D call TRBD2 (6 bases). V lost 2 bases and J 5 bases, leaving 14 bases between the germline ends. Germline V gives CDR1 SGDLS, CDR2 YYNGEE. The CDR3 has 15 amino acids. The CDR3 bases are TGTGCCAGCAGCGTTTCGGGGGTTCTGCACAATGAGCAGTTCTTC. This gives the protein CASSVSGVLHNEQFF.

This sequence joins TRBV27 and TRBJ2-1, with TRBD2 matching over 7 bases. CDR1 and CDR2 (germline): MNHEY, SMNVEV (reference sequence). The CDR3 has 14 residues. The J segment lost 5 bases and the V segment lost 2 bases, leaving 3 bases of the junction unmatched. CDR3 in amino acids: CASSLRAGDNEQFF. CDR3 coding DNA: TGTGCCAGCAGTTTACGCGCGGGGGACAATGAGCAGTTCTTC.

The J gene is TRBJ2-1, the V gene TRBV7-9; TRBD2 matches at 7 bases. The CDR3 is made up of 17 amino acids. V shed 5 bases and J 6 bases; nucleotides not matched to a gene: 16. From germline, CDR1 is SEHNR and CDR2 FQNEAQ (reference sequence). The CDR3 bases are TGTGCCAGCAGCCGCCGGACTAGTGGGTTCGGGCCCAATGAGCAGTTCTTC. It is translated as CASSRRTSGFGPNEQFF.

This CDR3 is CASSLGYPRTEAFF. CDR3 DNA sequence: TGTGCCAGCAGCTTAGGATACCCGAGAACTGAAGCTTTCTTT. The chain recombines TRBV7-9 with TRBJ1-1; D gene ambiguous. Trimming left V 1 base short and J 5 bases short, with 11 bases between. The CDR3 runs 14 residues. Germline V lookup: CDR1 SEHNR, CDR2 FQNEAQ (reference sequence).

The chain combines TRBV15 with TRBJ2-2, with D possibly matching TRBD1 (6 bases). Germline V gene lookup returns CDR1 LNHNV and CDR2 YYDKDF (reference sequence). CDR3 size: 14 residues. The V gene lost 2 bases and the J gene lost 7 bases, with 11 bases spanning the gap. The CDR3 here is CATSRQGWGGELFF. CDR3 coding DNA: TGTGCCACCAGCAGACAGGGGTGGGGCGGGGAGCTGTTTTTT. Together with reference TRBV15 and TRBJ2-2, the CDR3 gives the full variable domain: DAMVIQNPRYQVTQFGKPVTLSCSQTLNHNVMYWYQQKSSQAPKLLFHYYDKDFNNEADTPDNFQSRRPNTSFCFLDIRSPGLGDTAMYLCATSRQGWGGELFFGEGSRLTVL.

The genes are TRBV7-9 and TRBJ2-7; 8 bases fit TRBD1. Unmatched junction bases numbered 11, after V lost 0 bases and J lost 1 base. This CDR3 has 18 residues. Germline assignment: CDR1 SEHNR and CDR2 FQNEAQ (reference sequence). The CDR3 nucleotides read TGTGCCAGCAGCTTAGCGGTGGCAGGGGGCTCAGGTTCCTACGAGCAGTACTTC. It yields the protein CASSLAVAGGSGSYEQYF.

The gene calls are TRBV3-1 (or the pseudogene TRBV3-2) and TRBJ2-1; TRBD1 agrees at 8 bases. Germline V gene sequence: CDR1 LGHDT, CDR2 YNNKEL (reference sequence). This CDR3 is built from 15 residues. Trimming took 4 bases from V and 6 from J; bases not matched to a gene: 8. The CDR3 loop is CASSPSGGAGNEQFF. DNA of the CDR3: TGTGCCAGCAGCCCCTCAGGGGGCGCGGGCAATGAGCAGTTCTTC.

The chain is built from TRBV3-1 (or the pseudogene TRBV3-2) and TRBJ2-3; D is unclear. This CDR3 has 16 amino acids. V lost 4 bases to trimming and J lost 0 bases, with 14 bases between them. Germline V gene lookup returns CDR1 LGHDT and CDR2 YNNKEL (reference sequence). The CDR3 loop reads CASSPAVAASTDTQYF. The CDR3 nucleotides read TGTGCCAGCAGCCCCGCCGTCGCGGCTAGCACAGATACGCAGTATTTT.